These 16 T cell receptor beta chains were sequenced from one sample in a study of cytomegalovirus exposure and HLA in healthy donors. With 60 Vbeta and 13 Jbeta primers, the PCR was carried out. This table comes from immunoSEQ multiplex PCR, and its TCRdb copy is limited to in-frame clones, with some not included. The profile shows fewer than 200,000 clones, 70% to 85% of them singletons. Sequenced material: PBMCs. These receptors all come from a man aged 35 to 55 in good health and CMV-seronegative.

This clone was recorded a few times. The CDR3 nucleotides read TGCAGCGTTGAACTAGCGGGGGCCGGAGATACGCAGTATTTT. Translation gives CSVELAGAGDTQYF. The chain couples TRBV29-1 to TRBJ2-3; 10 bases match TRBD2. Germline V CDR1 and CDR2: SQVTM, ANQGSEA. V trimming: 2 bases; J trimming: 5 bases; junction bases outside the gene matches: 4. The CDR3 is made up of 14 amino acids.

This clone was seen more than once but under ten times. DNA of the CDR3: TGTGCCTGGAGAATCTTTGGGCAGGCTAATTCACCCCTCCACTTT. Its protein is CAWRIFGQANSPLHF. The J gene is TRBJ1-6, the V gene TRBV30; D call uncertain. Germline CDR1 GTSNPN, CDR2 SVGIG (reference sequence). The CDR3 loop spans 15 amino acids. The V end lost 3 bases, the J end lost 6 bases, and 15 bases lay between the germline ends.

This chain connects TRBV5-6 to TRBJ1-2; maybe TRBD1 (6 bases). The germline V gene encodes CDR1 SGHDT and CDR2 YYEEEE. V lost 6 bases to trimming and J lost 0 bases, with 12 bases between them. The CDR3 runs to 14 residues. CDR3 sequence: CASTKGGANYGYTF. CDR3 DNA: TGTGCCAGCACCAAAGGGGGGGCTAACTATGGCTACACCTTC. Based on the CDR3 plus reference TRBV5-6 and TRBJ1-2, the full variable domain is DAGVTQSPTHLIKTRGQQVTLRCSPKSGHDTVSWYQQALGQGPQFIFQYYEEEERQRGNFPDRFSGHQFPNYSSELNVNALLLGDSALYLCASTKGGANYGYTFGSGTRLTVV.

The rearrangement uses TRBV11-2 and TRBJ1-2; TRBD1 matches 9 bases. The CDR3 contains 18 residues. Unmatched junction bases numbered 12, after V lost 0 bases and J lost 4 bases. Germline V gives CDR1 SGHAT, CDR2 FQNNGV. Here the CDR3 reads CASSLDRQGGFRGYGYTF. CDR3 sequence (DNA): TGTGCCAGCAGCTTAGATCGACAGGGGGGATTTAGGGGCTATGGCTACACCTTC.

There are many counts of this clone. V gene TRBV6-1 combines with J gene TRBJ2-7; tentatively, D is TRBD2 (5 bases). The germline CDR1 and CDR2 sequences are MNHNS and SASEGT. Deletions cut 0 bases from V and 1 base from J, with 10 bases between. CDR3 length: 15 residues. CDR3 nucleotide sequence: TGTGCCAGCAGTGAAGCGGAGGACCCATCCTACGAGCAGTACTTC. Protein sequence: CASSEAEDPSYEQYF.

The rearrangement links TRBV7-3 to TRBJ2-1; TRBD2 matches at 9 bases. The V gene's germline CDR1 is SGHTA and CDR2 FQGTGA. The ends lost 2 bases at V and 6 bases at J; junction bases unmatched: 5. This CDR3 has 15 amino acids. CDR3 coding DNA: TGTGCCAGCAGCTTAGTCGGTAGCGGGGGCAATGAGCAGTTCTTC. It is translated as CASSLVGSGGNEQFF.

The genes are TRBV7-9 and TRBJ2-7; weak D call: TRBD2 (7 bases). The germline V and J ends were trimmed by 0 bases and 4 bases, with 13 bases remaining between them. The CDR3 has 15 amino acids. From germline, CDR1 is SEHNR and CDR2 FQNEAQ (reference sequence). The CDR3 protein is CASSLAAGAGYEQYF. The CDR3 DNA reads TGTGCCAGCAGCTTAGCGGCGGGGGCTGGTTACGAGCAGTACTTC.

The rearrangement uses TRBV5-4 and TRBJ2-5; no reliable D call. The CDR3 runs to 12 residues. Trimming removed 1 base from V and 3 bases from J, with 4 bases in between. Germline CDR1 and CDR2: SGHNT and YYREEE (reference sequence). This CDR3 reads CASSLREETQYF. The DNA of the CDR3 is TGTGCCAGCAGCTTGCGCGAAGAGACCCAGTACTTC.

This chain connects TRBV15 to TRBJ2-2; unclear D gene. V was pared by 6 bases and J by 2 bases, with 4 bases between. Germline CDR1 reads LNHNV; CDR2 reads YYDKDF (reference sequence). The CDR3 contains 12 residues. CDR3 sequence reads: CATSTNTGELFF. DNA of the CDR3: TGTGCCACCAGTACTAACACCGGGGAGCTGTTTTTT.

The rearrangement links TRBV2 to TRBJ2-1; 9 bases agree with TRBD2. J gave up 0 bases and V 3 bases, and 3 bases lay outside the gene matches. The germline V gene encodes CDR1 SNHLY and CDR2 FYNNEI. This CDR3 region has 16 residues. DNA for the CDR3: TGTGCCAGCAGTGACCTAGCGGGGAGCTCCTACAATGAGCAGTTCTTC. As protein: CASSDLAGSSYNEQFF.

The V and J genes are TRBV12-2 and TRBJ1-1; the D call in the table, TRBD1, was not verified against the DNA. TRBV12-2 counts as a pseudogene. There are 12 residues in the CDR3. CDR3 coding DNA: TGTGCAAGTCGCAGACAGGGGAGGAGAGCTTTCTTT. It is translated as CASRRQGRRAFF.

The V and J genes are TRBV20-1 and TRBJ1-1; no reliable D call. The CDR3 is 11 amino acids. Trimming stripped 6 bases from V and 8 bases from J, with 13 bases between. Germline CDR1 reads DFQATT; CDR2 reads SNEGSKA (reference sequence). CDR3 loop: CSAQGLREAFF. Here the CDR3 DNA reads TGCAGTGCCCAAGGACTACGGGAAGCTTTCTTT.

The chain recombines TRBV5-4 with TRBJ2-2; D perhaps matches TRBD2 (6 bases). This CDR3 region has 14 residues. V lost 2 bases to trimming and J lost 6 bases, with 11 bases between them. CDR1 is SGHNT, CDR2 YYREEE, per germline (reference sequence). The CDR3 loop is CASSFAGKAGELFF. CDR3 nucleotide sequence: TGTGCCAGCAGCTTCGCGGGGAAGGCCGGGGAGCTGTTTTTT.

This chain links TRBV5-1 with TRBJ2-7; perhaps TRBD2 as D (6 bases). The germline gives CDR1 SGHRS, CDR2 YFSETQ. This CDR3 region has 16 residues. The V and J ends lost 3 bases and 5 bases respectively, with 21 bases between them. As DNA, the CDR3 is TGCGCCAGCAGCTATGATGGAAACGGGGGTATCCACGAGCAGTACTTC. Amino acids: CASSYDGNGGIHEQYF.

J is TRBJ2-3 and V is TRBV28, with TRBD2 matching 10 bases. The CDR3 contains 15 residues. The V segment lost 6 bases and the J segment 3 bases; nucleotides outside the gene matches: 6. The V gene's germline CDR1 is MDHEN and CDR2 SYDVKM. The CDR3 DNA reads as TGTGCCAGCAGGGATTTGACTAGCGGGACAGATACGCAGTATTTT. Translation gives CASRDLTSGTDTQYF.

This rearrangement joins TRBV2 to TRBJ1-1; 9 bases are shared with TRBD1. The CDR3 loop spans 15 amino acids. With 6 bases clipped from V and 8 bases from J, the junction kept 13 bases outside the gene matches. CDR1 is SNHLY and CDR2 is FYNNEI in the germline V gene. CDR3 in amino acids: CASRAIFTGGTEAFF. The CDR3 DNA reads as TGTGCCAGCAGGGCTATATTCACAGGGGGCACCGAAGCTTTCTTT.